This T cell receptor beta chain is drawn from a study of identical twins. The CDR3 length is 15 residues. Trimming cost V 0 bases and J 5 bases; bases outside gene matches: 3. Per germline, CDR1 LGHNA and CDR2 YSLEER. Study conclusions and caveats: Low generation-probability sequences were in excess among twin-shared out-of-frame alpha sequences.

Each CDR3 protein is one row after TCRdb ran MiXCR on the 5' RACE reads. The sample holds 700,000 or so distinct CDR3 sequences, under 9% seen once. Notes on this clonotype: Its antigen remains unidentified.

All donors were healthy Caucasians. These same data were also listed under a study on yellow fever vaccine responses in identical twins.

Sequenced sample: PBMCs. The chain recombines TRBV4-3 with TRBJ2-3; TRBD1 aligns across 9 bases. This TCR was recovered from a woman under 30 in good health. The CDR3 DNA reads as TGCGCCAGCAGCCAAGATCACAGGGGGCAAGATACGCAGTATTTT. Its translation is CASSQDHRGQDTQYF.